This TCR beta chain derives from a study of cytomegalovirus exposure and HLA in healthy donors. Notes on the study in general: Cytomegalovirus-associated status was assigned to about 160 TCR beta chains. Analysis performed later found more than 15,000 TCR beta sequences associated with HLA alleles at 0.05 false discovery rate.

Between the trimmed V and J ends, which lost 3 bases and 6 bases, there was a span of 12 bases. Germline V gene sequence: CDR1 MDHEN, CDR2 SYDVKM. The length of the CDR3 is 14 residues. 13 Jbeta primers and 60 Vbeta primers were used for the PCR. Original processing methods: In a later analysis, of tens of millions of unique beta chains, around 11 million appeared in at least two donors. Generated by immunoSEQ multiplex PCR, the TCRdb table keeps only in-frame clones and is missing some. V, J and clone size reflect that table, while D and trimming were determined from the DNA. Here the sample spans fewer than 150,000 clones, roughly 78% being singletons. Details on this clone: What it binds is not known.

This TCR derives from a man younger than 45 in good health. The chain joins TRBV28 to TRBJ1-5; D possibly corresponds to TRBD1 (5 bases). Material for sequencing was PBMCs. Here the CDR3 DNA reads TGTGCCAGCAGTTTTTTCCAGGGAAGTCAGCCCCAGCATTTT. This sequence encodes CASSFFQGSQPQHF.